This T cell receptor (beta chain) was profiled in a study of T cells after yellow fever vaccination. For the study at large: Preparing low-cell-number fractions relied on SMART-Seq v4 Ultra Low Input.

This clonotype was counted between two and nine times. Its antigen is undetermined. CDR1 and CDR2 from the germline V gene are DFQATT and SNEGSKA (reference sequence). The CDR3 is 14 residues long. The V end was cut by 0 bases, the J end by 6 bases, with 14 bases between. Study findings and constraints: Compared with primary, the secondary response was weaker and peaked at day 5, not 15.

The 5'RACE template-switching step produced TCR cDNA and added a universal primer site and UMIs. TCRdb processed the 5' RACE reads anew with MiXCR; each CDR3 protein has one entry. The sample has some 350,000 distinct CDR3 sequences; 11% are singletons. The rearrangement links TRBV20-1 to TRBJ1-2, with unresolved D. The sequence derives from a man aged 18 to 29 who received the YFV17D yellow fever vaccine. The sequencing here drew on PBMCs, taken on the day of the first yellow fever vaccination. As DNA, the CDR3 is TGCAGTGCTAGAGACTATGGAAGTACAGATGGCTACACCTTC. Its translation: CSARDYGSTDGYTF.